This T cell receptor beta chain stems from a study of T cell clonality in common variable immunodeficiency. This clone was picked up many times. Its antigen remains unknown. The read comes to an end 3 residues before the CDR3 does, leaving the germline J gene to fill in the end. Study outcomes and limitations: Fewer deletions and N-nucleotide insertions were reportedly seen in common variable immunodeficiency TCR beta sequences.

This CDR3 region has 13 residues. Trimming stripped 7 bases from V and 5 bases from J, with 11 bases between. CDR1 and CDR2 from the germline V gene are MNHEY and SVGEGT. All CVID subjects were on immunoglobulin replacement for at least one year. Blood came from CVID subjects not ill and not taking immunomodulatory or immunosuppressive medication. Heparinized whole blood, roughly 4.5 to 8 ml, came from each donor. Measured with immunoSEQ multiplex PCR; TCRdb has only the in-frame clones, and not every one. The specimen has more than 20,000 clones, none found just once. This receptor was taken from a human donor with common variable immunodeficiency. The sample consisted of peripheral blood mononuclear cells. The genes are TRBV6-2 or TRBV6-3 and TRBJ2-2; D tentatively reads TRBD1 or TRBD2 (5 bases each). CDR3 protein: CASTPGRTGELFF. The covered CDR3 bases are TGTGCCAGCACCCCAGGGAGAACCGGGGAG.